Each of the 11 T cell receptor beta chains below was sequenced from the same sample in a study of response to subunit inactivated influenza vaccine. Using its own MiXCR run on the RT-PCR reads, TCRdb lists one record per CDR3 protein. The data hold approximately 500,000 distinct CDR3 sequences, with 10% to 15% observed a single time. The sequencing here drew on PBMCs from blood, taken about 6 weeks after vaccination. The source of these receptors is a man aged 45-60 years who received an inactivated influenza vaccine.

This clonotype showed up just a few times. The genes are TRBV20-1 and TRBJ1-1; tentatively, D is TRBD1 (5 bases). CDR3 length: 15 amino acids. Germline CDR1 DFQATT, CDR2 SNEGSKA (reference sequence). The V and J ends lost 2 bases and 4 bases respectively, with 17 bases between them. As DNA, the CDR3 is TGCAGTGCTAGACCCGGAGGGGCTTCGGGCACTGAAGCTTTCTTT. Residues: CSARPGGASGTEAFF.

The sample holds a few counts of this clonotype. The rearrangement joins TRBV12-3 or TRBV12-4 to TRBJ1-2; TRBD1 is a possible D gene (5 bases). This CDR3 spans 16 amino acids. V was pared by 1 base and J by 5 bases, with 17 bases between. The CDR3 DNA follows: TGTGCCAGCAGTTTAGGGGAGGTGGGTCGGGGGTATGGCTACACCTTC. Amino acids: CASSLGEVGRGYGYTF.

This clonotype has a handful of counts. This sequence joins TRBV29-1 and TRBJ2-7; 10 nucleotides agree with TRBD1. This CDR3 is built from 16 residues. Germline loops: CDR1 SQVTM, CDR2 ANQGSEA. With V trimmed by 2 bases and J by 2 bases, 9 bases remained unmatched. The CDR3 loop is CSVERGSGTGAYEQYF. Here the CDR3 DNA reads TGCAGCGTTGAAAGAGGGTCCGGGACAGGGGCCTACGAGCAGTACTTC.

This chain links TRBV5-1 with TRBJ2-7; D is undetermined. The CDR3 contains 13 residues. Germline values: CDR1 SGHRS, CDR2 YFSETQ. Trimming took off 0 bases at V and 9 bases at J, with 13 bases between the two ends. The CDR3 nucleotides are TGCGCCAGCAGCTTGGATGCAGGACCCCTGCAGTACTTC. It encodes CASSLDAGPLQYF. The whole variable domain, remainder taken from reference TRBV5-1 and TRBJ2-7, is KAGVTQTPRYLIKTRGQQVTLSCSPISGHRSVSWYQQTPGQGLQFLFEYFSETQRNKGNFPGRFSGRQFSNSRSEMNVSTLELGDSALYLCASSLDAGPLQYFGPGTRLTVT.

The chain joins TRBV6-1 to TRBJ2-7; 10 bases are shared with TRBD1. Germline CDR1 reads MNHNS; CDR2 reads SASEGT. This CDR3 spans 15 amino acids. Germline trimming cut 5 bases from V and 2 bases from J; bases unmatched to any gene: 6. The CDR3 DNA follows: TGTGCCAGCAGTACCTCTGGACAGGGGGCCTACGAGCAGTACTTC. It translates to CASSTSGQGAYEQYF.

The chain combines TRBV3-1 with TRBJ1-6, with D unclear. CDR3 length: 14 residues. The germline V and J ends were trimmed by 4 bases and 8 bases, with 12 bases remaining between them. The germline V gene has CDR1 LGHDT and CDR2 YNNKEL (reference sequence). The CDR3 coding sequence is TGTGCCAGCAGCCCAGTTCCCACCGATTCACCCCTCCACTTT. Translating it yields CASSPVPTDSPLHF. Based on the CDR3 plus reference TRBV3-1 and TRBJ1-6, the full variable domain is DTAVSQTPKYLVTQMGNDKSIKCEQNLGHDTMYWYKQDSKKFLKIMFSYNNKELIINETVPNRFSPKSPDKAHLNLHINSLELGDSAVYFCASSPVPTDSPLHFGNGTRLTVT.

The genes are TRBV7-2 and TRBJ2-7; tentatively, D is TRBD1 (5 bases). The CDR3 spans 14 residues. The ends were cut back, 5 bases at V and 5 bases at J, with 16 bases in the middle. CDR1 and CDR2 (germline): SGHTA, FQGNSA. CDR3 protein: CASSLPGYYNEQYF. The DNA for the CDR3 is TGTGCCAGCAGCCTTCCAGGGTACTACAACGAGCAGTACTTC.

The chain joins TRBV6-1 to TRBJ2-3; 9 nucleotides match TRBD1. Germline-derived CDR1 and CDR2 are MNHNS and SASEGT. The CDR3 has 15 residues. With 6 bases clipped from V and 5 bases from J, the junction kept 9 bases outside the gene matches. CDR3 region: CASRRGTGGIDTQYF. CDR3 in DNA: TGTGCCAGCAGGCGGGGCACAGGGGGCATAGATACGCAGTATTTT.

The chain carries TRBV2 and TRBJ2-3; 12 nucleotides agree with TRBD2. The CDR3 consists of 15 residues. Germline CDR1 SNHLY, CDR2 FYNNEI. With 8 bases clipped from V and 3 bases from J, the junction kept 6 bases outside the gene matches. The CDR3, as DNA: TGTGCCAGCGGAACTAGCGGGGGGTTGACAGATACGCAGTATTTT. Amino acids: CASGTSGGLTDTQYF.

The genes are TRBV24-1 and TRBJ2-1; no firm D call. Germline CDR1 is KGHDR and CDR2 is SFDVKD. The CDR3 runs 12 residues. V lost 4 bases to trimming and J lost 7 bases, with 7 bases between them. CDR3 DNA sequence: TGTGCCACCAGTGACCTGAAAAATGAGCAGTTCTTC. Translated, it gives CATSDLKNEQFF.

J is TRBJ1-4 and V is TRBV15, with D uncertain. CDR1 LNHNV and CDR2 YYDKDF come from the germline V gene (reference sequence). There are 12 residues in the CDR3. Deletions cut 0 bases from V and 16 bases from J, with 12 bases between. DNA for the CDR3: TGTGCCACCAGCAGAGATCTTGGGGAGGGGTTTTTT. Protein product: CATSRDLGEGFF.